The next 13 T cell receptor beta chains were all read from a single sample in a study of identical twins. TCRdb re-derived calls from the 5' RACE reads in MiXCR, one entry per CDR3 protein. The sample carries roughly 1.6 million distinct CDR3 sequences, 32% recorded once. The specimen sequenced was cord blood. Receptor source: a newborn girl in good health.

Written as DNA, the CDR3 is TGTGCCAGCAGTTACACGGGTGTCGAGCAGTACTTC. It codes for CASSYTGVEQYF. The chain joins TRBV6-6 to TRBJ2-7; D remains unclear. Germline loops: CDR1 MNHNY, CDR2 SVGAGI (reference sequence). Trimming removed 2 bases at V and 6 bases at J, with 8 bases between. The CDR3 is made up of 12 amino acids.

This clonotype showed up many times. The chain joins TRBV4-1 to TRBJ2-3; weak D call: TRBD2 (5 bases). This CDR3 region has 13 residues. V gave up 3 bases and J gave up 3 bases, with 7 bases separating them. Germline CDR1 and CDR2: MGHRA and YSYEKL. CDR3: CASSQSGTDTQYF. In DNA, the CDR3 is TGCGCCAGCAGCCAGAGCGGTACAGATACGCAGTATTTT.

The chain recombines TRBV19 with TRBJ1-2; D is ambiguous. Trimming took 3 bases from V and 2 from J, leaving 10 bases between them. Germline CDR1 is LNHDA and CDR2 is SQIVND (reference sequence). The CDR3 extends over 14 amino acids. The CDR3 DNA reads TGTGCCAGTAGTATCTTGAGGGTCAACTATGGCTACACCTTC. This codes for CASSILRVNYGYTF.

This clonotype was seen a few times. This sequence joins TRBV7-2 and TRBJ2-1; D is uncertain. Trimming shortened V by 3 bases and J by 4 bases, and 13 bases separated the two germline ends. From germline, CDR1 is SGHTA and CDR2 FQGNSA. This CDR3 comprises 15 residues. The CDR3 DNA follows: TGTGCCAGCAGCTTGGCGAACACGGAATACAATGAGCAGTTCTTC. This sequence encodes CASSLANTEYNEQFF.

Turning to this clonotype: Mismatch with germline at one junction end may stem from a read error. The rearrangement joins TRBV7-9 to TRBJ2-6; 8 bases fit TRBD2. The germline CDR1 and CDR2 sequences are SEHNR and FQNEAQ (reference sequence). The CDR3 loop spans 17 amino acids. CDR3 DNA: TGTGCCAGCAGACCGGGACTAGAAGGCCCTGGGGCCAACGTTCTGACTTTC. Protein product: CASRPGLEGPGANVLTF.

In this sample, this clonotype turned up a few times. The gene calls are TRBV7-9 and TRBJ2-3; no firm D call. V dropped 3 bases and J dropped 0 bases, with 19 bases sitting between them. CDR1 is SEHNR and CDR2 is FQNEAQ in the germline V gene (reference sequence). This CDR3 has 18 amino acids. The CDR3 nucleotides are TGTGCCAGCAGCTTCGTGCGTGTTGCGTTTCCTAGCACAGATACGCAGTATTTT. This sequence encodes CASSFVRVAFPSTDTQYF.

The table lists this clonotype with a few counts. The rearrangement uses TRBV28 and TRBJ2-4; D perhaps matches TRBD2 (5 bases). Germline CDR1 reads MDHEN; CDR2 reads SYDVKM. V lost 7 bases, J lost 0 bases, and 13 bases lay in between. The CDR3 loop spans 15 amino acids. DNA of the CDR3: TGTGCCAGCACGGGATCGGCGATAGCCAAAAACATTCAGTACTTC. Translating gives CASTGSAIAKNIQYF.

This clonotype has just a few counts. The V and J genes are TRBV24-1 and TRBJ2-3; the D is unclear. Trimming took off 4 bases at V and 5 bases at J, with 12 bases between the two ends. The germline V gene has CDR1 KGHDR and CDR2 SFDVKD. The CDR3 loop spans 14 amino acids. This CDR3 is CATSEATAGDTQYF. The CDR3 coding sequence is TGTGCCACCAGTGAAGCAACAGCAGGAGATACGCAGTATTTT.

There are a few counts of this clonotype. This rearrangement joins TRBV6-5 to TRBJ1-6; 8 positions agree with TRBD1. The CDR3 length is 15 residues. Trimming at V came to 7 bases and at J to 5 bases, leaving 7 bases not matched to a gene. Germline V gives CDR1 MNHEY, CDR2 SVGAGI. The CDR3 loop is CASTLRQGHNSPLHF. Written as DNA, the CDR3 is TGTGCCAGCACTCTTAGACAGGGGCATAATTCACCCCTCCACTTT.

This sequence joins TRBV3-1 and TRBJ2-7; D is ambiguous. CDR3 length: 15 residues. The germline V and J ends were trimmed by 6 bases and 0 bases, with 15 bases remaining between them. Germline V gives CDR1 LGHDT, CDR2 YNNKEL (reference sequence). CDR3 nucleotides: TGTGCCAGCAGTAGACGGGCCCCGAGCTCCTACGAGCAGTACTTC. It specifies CASSRRAPSSYEQYF.

The sample holds a few counts of this clonotype. The genes are TRBV28 and TRBJ2-5; tentative D call: TRBD2 (5 bases). This CDR3 comprises 13 residues. The V end lost 6 bases, the J end lost 5 bases, and 13 bases lay between the germline ends. Germline CDR1 reads MDHEN; CDR2 reads SYDVKM. The CDR3 loop is CASRPGFDETQYF. The DNA for the CDR3 is TGTGCCAGCAGGCCGGGGTTTGACGAGACCCAGTACTTC. The entire variable domain, with the rest obtained from reference TRBV28 and TRBJ2-5, is as follows: DVKVTQSSRYLVKRTGEKVFLECVQDMDHENMFWYRQDPGLGLRLIYFSYDVKMKEKGDIPEGYSVSREKKERFSLILESASTNQTSMYLCASRPGFDETQYFGPGTRLLVL.

Comments on this clonotype: This could be a read error, since a much larger clone is one nucleotide away. It is unclear where the CDR3 begins or ends on the DNA, so no DNA is shown, and the CDR3 is as TCRdb lists it. The rearrangement uses TRBV29-1 and TRBJ1-2; TRBD1 is taken as the D call from the table, unchecked against the DNA. Counting both end residues, the CDR3 totals 13 amino acids. Germline CDR1 reads SQVTM; CDR2 reads ANQGSEA. CDR3 protein: CSVGIGAGYGCTF.

In this sample, this clonotype turned up a few times. The chain uses TRBV11-2 and TRBJ1-4; a weak D match, TRBD1 (6 bases). Germline V gene lookup returns CDR1 SGHAT and CDR2 FQNNGV. This CDR3 contains 16 residues. Trimming shortened V by 2 bases and J by 4 bases, and 14 bases separated the two germline ends. The CDR3 DNA sequence: TGTGCCAGCAGCTTACGTCAGTGGGGGCTTAATGAAAAACTGTTTTTT. It specifies CASSLRQWGLNEKLFF.